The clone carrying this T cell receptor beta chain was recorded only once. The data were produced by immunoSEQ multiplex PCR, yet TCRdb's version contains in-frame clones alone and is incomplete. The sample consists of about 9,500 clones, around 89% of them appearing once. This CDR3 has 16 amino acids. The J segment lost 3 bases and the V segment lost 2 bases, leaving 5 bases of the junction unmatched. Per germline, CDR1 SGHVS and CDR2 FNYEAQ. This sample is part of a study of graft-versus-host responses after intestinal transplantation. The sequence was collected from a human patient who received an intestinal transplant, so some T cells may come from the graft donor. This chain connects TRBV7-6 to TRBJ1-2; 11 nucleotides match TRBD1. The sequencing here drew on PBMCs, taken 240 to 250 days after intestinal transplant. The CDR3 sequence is CASSLKRTGGDYGYTF. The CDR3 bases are TGTGCCAGCAGCTTAAAGAGGACAGGGGGCGACTATGGCTACACCTTC. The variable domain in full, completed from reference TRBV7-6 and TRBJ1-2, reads GAGVSQSPRYKVTKRGQDVALRCDPISGHVSLYWYRQALGQGPEFLTYFNYEAQQDKSGLPNDRFSAERPEGSISTLTIQRTEQRDSAMYRCASSLKRTGGDYGYTFGSGTRLTVV.